What follows are 30 T cell receptor beta chains derived from one specimen sequenced in a study of T-cell reconstitution after alpha-beta-depleted transplantation in children. TCRbeta library preparation incorporated unique molecular identifiers. MiXCR was run by TCRdb on the PCR reads, yielding one entry per CDR3 protein. The data show around 400,000 distinct CDR3 sequences, about a fifth seen once. Sample: PBMCs from the stem cell graft donor, taken from the stem cell graft. These receptors were taken from a human donor who donated a stem cell graft to a child with acute myeloid leukemia.

This chain joins TRBV7-9 and TRBJ2-5, with 8 nucleotides matching TRBD1. Looked up from germline, CDR1 is SEHNR and CDR2 is FQNEAQ (reference sequence). The CDR3 spans 13 residues. J was trimmed by 4 bases and V by 7 bases; bases with no gene match: 5. CDR3 nucleotide sequence: TGTGCCAGCACGACAGGGGACGGAGAGACCCAGTACTTC. Encoded protein: CASTTGDGETQYF.

This chain uses TRBV4-1 with TRBJ2-7; tentatively, D is TRBD2 (6 bases). The CDR3 spans 13 residues. Looked up from germline, CDR1 is MGHRA and CDR2 is YSYEKL. V dropped 5 bases and J dropped 2 bases, with 10 bases sitting between them. CDR3 bases: TGCGCCAGCAGCGGGACTTTAACCTACGAGCAGTACTTC. Its translation: CASSGTLTYEQYF.

In DNA, the CDR3 is TGTGCCACCACCGGAATGCGCGAGCAGTACTTC. Residues: CATTGMREQYF. This rearrangement joins TRBV28 to TRBJ2-7; D is unresolved. V lost 10 bases, J lost 6 bases, and 13 bases lay in between. The CDR3 is made up of 11 amino acids. Germline CDR1 MDHEN, CDR2 SYDVKM.

This clonotype was counted ten times or more. A read error may produce the germline difference seen at one junction end. V and J are TRBV2 and TRBJ2-7, with D maybe TRBD2 (6 bases). CDR1 and CDR2 (germline): SNHLY, FYNNEI. The CDR3 consists of 13 residues. The DNA for the CDR3 is TGCGGGAGTCTAGGGACGGGGCGGGGAGAGCAGTACTTC. This gives the protein CGSLGTGRGEQYF.

This clonotype was observed a handful of times. The genes are TRBV5-4 and TRBJ2-7; D unclear. Deletions cut 9 bases from V and 3 bases from J, with 10 bases between. Germline assignment: CDR1 SGHNT and CDR2 YYREEE (reference sequence). The CDR3 is made up of 11 amino acids. The CDR3 is CATNKDYEQYF. The DNA for the CDR3 is TGTGCCACCAACAAAGACTACGAGCAGTACTTC.

This clonotype was observed a few times. This rearrangement joins TRBV6-1 to TRBJ2-2; D is undetermined. V dropped 4 bases and J dropped 3 bases, with 18 bases sitting between them. CDR1 and CDR2 (germline): MNHNS, SASEGT. The CDR3 sequence is 17 residues long. CDR3 in DNA: TGTGCCAGCAGTGGCCCAGAAATCGGAATGGACACCGGGGAGCTGTTTTTT. Encoded protein: CASSGPEIGMDTGELFF.

This chain links TRBV11-2 with TRBJ2-3, with 7 bases matching TRBD1. V dropped 5 bases and J dropped 2; count of bases not matched to a gene: 4. The CDR3 has 14 residues. CDR1 and CDR2 from the germline V gene are SGHAT and FQNNGV. CDR3 protein: CASSRQGNTDTQYF. In nucleotides, the CDR3 is TGTGCCAGCAGCCGACAGGGCAACACAGATACGCAGTATTTT.

V and J are TRBV20-1 and TRBJ2-1; D not certain. Germline loops: CDR1 DFQATT, CDR2 SNEGSKA (reference sequence). V lost 2 bases to trimming and J lost 0 bases, with 11 bases between them. The CDR3 is 15 amino acids. The CDR3 spells CSARSSGSSYNEQFF. The CDR3 DNA reads as TGCAGTGCTAGATCGTCTGGAAGCTCCTACAATGAGCAGTTCTTC.

This clonotype was seen at least ten times. The chain is built from TRBV29-1 and TRBJ1-1, with D tentatively TRBD1 (6 bases). Trimming removed 4 bases from V and 3 bases from J, with 12 bases in between. The CDR3 sequence is 13 residues long. Germline V CDR1 and CDR2: SQVTM, ANQGSEA. CDR3 sequence reads: CSVVHRVDTEAFF. The CDR3 DNA follows: TGCAGCGTTGTTCACAGGGTCGACACTGAAGCTTTCTTT.

DNA of the CDR3: TGTGCCAGCAGCTTGGCGGCAACCTACGAGCAGTACTTC. Translated, it gives CASSLAATYEQYF. J is TRBJ2-7 and V is TRBV7-2, with D uncertain. V was shortened by 3 bases and J by 2 bases, with 8 bases between the two germline ends. CDR3 length: 13 residues. The germline CDR1 and CDR2 sequences are SGHTA and FQGNSA.

The chain combines TRBV28 with TRBJ1-4, with 10 bases that match TRBD1. V lost 5 bases to trimming and J lost 8 bases; unmatched junction nucleotides: 11. Per germline, CDR1 MDHEN and CDR2 SYDVKM. The CDR3 runs 16 residues. CDR3 protein: CASSAYPGTGVEKLFF. The CDR3 region has the DNA TGTGCCAGCAGTGCCTACCCTGGGACAGGGGTCGAAAAACTGTTTTTT.

This clonotype was counted only a few times. The chain recombines TRBV6-5 with TRBJ2-3, with 10 bases matching TRBD2. The germline V gene encodes CDR1 MNHEY and CDR2 SVGAGI. Trimming removed 5 bases from V and 5 bases from J; junction bases left unmatched: 16. CDR3 size: 18 residues. The CDR3 protein is CASSTTSGITRLIDTQYF. The CDR3 region has the DNA TGTGCCAGCAGTACTACTAGCGGGATTACTCGGCTTATAGATACGCAGTATTTT.

V gene TRBV25-1 combines with J gene TRBJ2-7; D tentatively reads TRBD1 or TRBD2 (8 bases each). The germline V gene has CDR1 MGHDK and CDR2 SYGVNS. Trimming shortened V by 3 bases and J by 4 bases, and 22 bases separated the two germline ends. The CDR3 is made up of 17 amino acids. The CDR3 DNA reads as TGTGCCAGCAGTGACTTTTCGGGAGGGACAGGCCTATACGAGCAGTACTTC. Translated: CASSDFSGGTGLYEQYF.

The J gene is TRBJ2-1, the V gene TRBV6-2 or TRBV6-3; 13 bases match TRBD2. The CDR3 sequence is 14 residues long. With V trimmed by 6 bases and J by 10 bases, 6 bases remained unmatched. Per germline, CDR1 MNHEY and CDR2 SVGEGT. CDR3 sequence (DNA): TGTGCCAGCAGAGGGACTAGCGGGATTGGCGAGCAGTTCTTC. Protein product: CASRGTSGIGEQFF.

This clonotype was detected a few times. V usage is TRBV6-5 and J usage is TRBJ2-3; a weak D match, TRBD2 (7 bases). The germline V and J ends were trimmed by 6 bases and 1 base, with 32 bases remaining between them. The CDR3 has 21 amino acids. CDR1 MNHEY and CDR2 SVGAGI come from the germline V gene. The CDR3 nucleotides are TGTGCCAGCAGGGCCGGGAGGAGGGGCTTCTTAGGGGGAGGCGGCACAGATACGCAGTATTTT. As protein: CASRAGRRGFLGGGGTDTQYF.

This clonotype was seen only a few times. The J gene is TRBJ2-4, the V gene TRBV20-1, with D perhaps matching TRBD1 (6 bases). Trimming pared 1 base from V and 12 bases from J, leaving 16 bases between. The germline gives CDR1 DFQATT, CDR2 SNEGSKA (reference sequence). The CDR3 runs 13 residues. The CDR3 protein is CSARVGTNGGQYF. Written as DNA, the CDR3 is TGCAGTGCTAGAGTCGGGACAAATGGGGGTCAGTACTTC.

This clonotype appeared a few times. This chain uses TRBV5-6 with TRBJ2-5; the D gene could be TRBD1 or TRBD2 (5 bases each). In germline, CDR1 is SGHDT, CDR2 YYEEEE. CDR3 length equals 14 residues. Trimming removed 1 base from V and 4 bases from J, with 11 bases in between. The CDR3 DNA sequence: TGTGCCAGCAGCTTGTTCACTAGGGGAGAGACCCAGTACTTC. Protein sequence: CASSLFTRGETQYF.

The V call is TRBV29-1, the J call TRBJ2-3; TRBD1 aligns across 8 bases. The germline CDR1 and CDR2 sequences are SQVTM and ANQGSEA. The CDR3 consists of 14 residues. After removal of 2 bases from V and 3 bases from J, the junction contained 4 bases not matched to a gene. The CDR3 DNA is TGCAGCGTTGAATGGACAGGGAGGACAGATACGCAGTATTTT. Translated: CSVEWTGRTDTQYF.

This clonotype has just a few counts. CDR3 in amino acids: CASSLVDTRNTGELFF. CDR3 DNA: TGCGCCAGCAGCTTGGTGGACACTCGGAACACCGGGGAGCTGTTTTTT. The genes are TRBV5-1 and TRBJ2-2, with a possible D match to TRBD1 (5 bases). The CDR3 has 16 amino acids. CDR1 and CDR2 (germline): SGHRS, YFSETQ. The V gene lost 0 bases and the J gene lost 1 base, with 10 bases spanning the gap.

J is TRBJ2-7 and V is TRBV28; possible D gene TRBD2, 5 bases. The CDR3 length is 17 residues. Germline V CDR1 and CDR2: MDHEN, SYDVKM. Trimming took off 3 bases at V and 2 bases at J, with 20 bases between the two ends. CDR3 nucleotides: TGTGCCAGCAGTTTCTTTACCGGCGAGACTAATACCTACGAGCAGTACTTC. Translating gives CASSFFTGETNTYEQYF. The full variable domain, its missing parts supplied by reference TRBV28 and TRBJ2-7, is DVKVTQSSRYLVKRTGEKVFLECVQDMDHENMFWYRQDPGLGLRLIYFSYDVKMKEKGDIPEGYSVSREKKERFSLILESASTNQTSMYLCASSFFTGETNTYEQYFGPGTRLTVT.

The gene calls are TRBV5-1 and TRBJ2-5; D possibly corresponds to TRBD2 (5 bases). The CDR3 length is 15 residues. Germline assignment: CDR1 SGHRS and CDR2 YFSETQ. Trimming took 5 bases from V and 2 from J, leaving 16 bases between them. The CDR3 region is CASSQVPDSQETQYF. The CDR3 DNA reads as TGCGCCAGCAGTCAAGTCCCGGACTCTCAAGAGACCCAGTACTTC.

The V and J genes are TRBV11-2 and TRBJ2-7; a possible D gene is TRBD1 (6 bases). The CDR3 contains 17 residues. The germline V and J ends were trimmed by 0 bases and 0 bases, with 15 bases remaining between them. In germline, CDR1 is SGHAT, CDR2 FQNNGV. DNA for the CDR3: TGTGCCAGCAGCTTAGATTCAGGGGCCGGCCTCTCCTACGAGCAGTACTTC. The encoded protein is CASSLDSGAGLSYEQYF.

J is TRBJ1-2 and V is TRBV5-6, with D possibly TRBD1 on 6 matching bases. The germline CDR1 and CDR2 sequences are SGHDT and YYEEEE. CDR3 length: 16 residues. Trimming removed 0 bases from V and 3 bases from J, with 15 bases in between. The CDR3 loop reads CASSLGGRGSDYGYTF. CDR3 nucleotide sequence: TGTGCCAGCAGCTTGGGTGGCAGGGGCAGTGACTATGGCTACACCTTC.

The chain carries TRBV6-5 and TRBJ2-7, with D perhaps TRBD1 (5 bases). Germline lookup yields CDR1 MNHEY and CDR2 SVGAGI. V was pared by 0 bases and J by 5 bases, with 11 bases between. The CDR3 length is 14 residues. The CDR3 reads CASSYSKGRDEQYF. The CDR3 DNA follows: TGTGCCAGCAGTTACTCGAAAGGCAGGGACGAGCAGTACTTC.

This clonotype was detected a few times. The chain links TRBV12-3 or TRBV12-4 to TRBJ2-7; 13 positions agree with TRBD2. The CDR3 spans 15 residues. The trim removed 6 bases at V and 4 bases at J, leaving 6 bases unmatched. CDR3 loop: CASSDGLAGVYEQYF. The DNA for the CDR3 is TGTGCCAGCAGCGATGGACTAGCGGGAGTATACGAGCAGTACTTC.

This clonotype was observed once. This chain uses TRBV28 with TRBJ2-1; the D gene could be TRBD1 or TRBD2 (6 bases each). Trimming cost V 4 bases and J 2 bases, with 15 bases left between them. The CDR3 is made up of 16 amino acids. Germline V gene sequence: CDR1 MDHEN, CDR2 SYDVKM. This CDR3 is CASSSPGAIPYNEQFF. The CDR3 nucleotides are TGTGCCAGCAGTTCCCCGGGGGCGATCCCCTACAATGAGCAGTTCTTC.

The V call is TRBV6-1, the J call TRBJ2-2; D gene ambiguous. The CDR3 has 15 amino acids. Germline CDR1 reads MNHNS; CDR2 reads SASEGT. Trimming stripped 8 bases from V and 2 bases from J, with 15 bases between. This CDR3 is CASARRDGNTGELFF. CDR3 DNA: TGTGCCAGCGCCCGCCGAGACGGAAACACCGGGGAGCTGTTTTTT.

The chain links TRBV7-6 to TRBJ2-5; D not resolved. CDR1 is SGHVS and CDR2 is FNYEAQ in the germline V gene. V lost 2 bases to trimming and J lost 5 bases, with 9 bases between them. The CDR3 has 13 residues. In DNA form, the CDR3 reads TGTGCCAGCAGCTTAAATCGTTGGGAGACCCAGTACTTC. Protein product: CASSLNRWETQYF.

This clonotype was detected only a few times. The chain uses TRBV5-1 and TRBJ2-1; perhaps TRBD2 as D (6 bases). Per the germline V gene, CDR1 is SGHRS and CDR2 is YFSETQ. This CDR3 has 15 amino acids. Trimming left V 0 bases short and J 7 bases short, with 14 bases between. CDR3 DNA sequence: TGCGCCAGCAGCTTGGGGCTAGCGCGGTCAAATGAGCAGTTCTTC. Translated, it gives CASSLGLARSNEQFF.

The rearrangement uses TRBV28 and TRBJ2-3; D ambiguous. V lost 5 bases, J lost 3 bases, and 15 bases lay in between. Germline CDR1 is MDHEN and CDR2 is SYDVKM. The CDR3 is made up of 15 amino acids. The CDR3 DNA follows: TGTGCCAGCAGTCCCCGAACGAAGCGAACAGATACGCAGTATTTT. It translates to CASSPRTKRTDTQYF.